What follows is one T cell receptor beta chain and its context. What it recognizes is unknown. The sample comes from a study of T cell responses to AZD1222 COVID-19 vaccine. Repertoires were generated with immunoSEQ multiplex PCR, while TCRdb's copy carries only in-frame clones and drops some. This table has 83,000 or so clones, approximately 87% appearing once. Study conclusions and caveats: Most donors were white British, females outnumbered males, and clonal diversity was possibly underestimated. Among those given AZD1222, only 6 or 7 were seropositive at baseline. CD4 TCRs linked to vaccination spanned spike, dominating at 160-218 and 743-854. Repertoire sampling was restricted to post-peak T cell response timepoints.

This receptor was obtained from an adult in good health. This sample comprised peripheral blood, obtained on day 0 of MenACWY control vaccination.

DNA for the CDR3: TGTGCCAGCAGTTCTCACCCGTGGGAGCAGTTCTTC. Its translation is CASSSHPWEQFF. J is TRBJ2-1 and V is TRBV27; D remains unclear. The CDR3 consists of 12 residues. V was clipped by 4 bases and J by 10 bases, with 11 bases between them. Germline loops: CDR1 MNHEY, CDR2 SMNVEV (reference sequence).